The clone carrying this TCR beta chain was counted at least ten times. Its antigen is unknown. This entry comes from a study of T-cell reconstitution after alpha-beta-depleted transplantation in children. A library of TCRbeta sequences, prepared with unique molecular identifiers, was generated. TCRdb re-derived calls from the PCR reads in MiXCR, one entry per CDR3 protein. The sample records around 600,000 distinct CDR3 sequences, around 23% being singletons. Whole-study findings and limits: Alpha-beta T cells about two months after transplant reportedly derived from several hundred expanded graft clones. There were some patients whose high TCRbeta diversity at day 60 came from surviving recipient T cells and thymic progenitors. It was newly produced T cells that mostly accounted for T-cell counts and diversity one year after transplant.

CDR1 and CDR2 from the germline V gene are DFQATT and SNEGSKA (reference sequence). The V segment lost 3 bases and the J segment 0 bases; nucleotides outside the gene matches: 10. This CDR3 comprises 17 residues. The sequencing used PBMCs, mostly from graft donor cells, collected 360 days after TCRalphabeta/CD19-depleted stem cell transplant. The chain employs TRBV20-1 and TRBJ2-1, with 8 bases identical to TRBD2. This receptor was taken from a boy under two years old who had a stem cell transplant for acute myeloid leukemia, so the T cells may come from the graft donor. CDR3 protein: CSASPLAGLSSYNEQFF. The CDR3 nucleotides are TGCAGTGCTAGCCCGCTAGCGGGCCTTAGCTCCTACAATGAGCAGTTCTTC.